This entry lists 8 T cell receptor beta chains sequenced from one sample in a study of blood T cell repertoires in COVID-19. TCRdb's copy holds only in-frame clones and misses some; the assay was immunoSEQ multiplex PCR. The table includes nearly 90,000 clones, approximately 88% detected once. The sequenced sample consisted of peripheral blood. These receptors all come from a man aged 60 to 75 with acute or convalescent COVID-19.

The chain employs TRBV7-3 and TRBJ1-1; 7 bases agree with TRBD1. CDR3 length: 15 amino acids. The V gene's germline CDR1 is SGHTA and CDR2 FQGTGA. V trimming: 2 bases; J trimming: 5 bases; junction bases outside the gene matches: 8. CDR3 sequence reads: CASSLVGGAGTEAFF. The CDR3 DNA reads TGTGCCAGCAGCTTAGTAGGGGGCGCGGGGACTGAAGCTTTCTTT.

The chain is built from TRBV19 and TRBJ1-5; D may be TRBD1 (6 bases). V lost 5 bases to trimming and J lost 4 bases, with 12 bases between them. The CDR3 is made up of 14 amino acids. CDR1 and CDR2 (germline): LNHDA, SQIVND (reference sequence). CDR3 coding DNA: TGTGCCAGTAGTTGGGGAGGGGGGAATCAGCCCCAGCATTTT. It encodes CASSWGGGNQPQHF.

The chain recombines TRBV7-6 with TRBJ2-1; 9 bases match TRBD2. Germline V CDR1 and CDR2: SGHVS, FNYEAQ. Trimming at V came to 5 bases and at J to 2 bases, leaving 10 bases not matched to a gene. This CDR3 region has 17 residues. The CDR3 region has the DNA TGTGCCAGCAGCGAGCGACTAGCGGAGAGGACCTACAATGAGCAGTTCTTC. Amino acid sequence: CASSERLAERTYNEQFF.

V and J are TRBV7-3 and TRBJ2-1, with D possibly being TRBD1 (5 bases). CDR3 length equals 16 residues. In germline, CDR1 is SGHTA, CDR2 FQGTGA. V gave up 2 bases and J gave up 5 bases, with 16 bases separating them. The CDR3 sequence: CASSLLPSVTDNEQFF. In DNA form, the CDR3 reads TGTGCCAGCAGCTTACTCCCGTCAGTGACAGACAATGAGCAGTTCTTC.

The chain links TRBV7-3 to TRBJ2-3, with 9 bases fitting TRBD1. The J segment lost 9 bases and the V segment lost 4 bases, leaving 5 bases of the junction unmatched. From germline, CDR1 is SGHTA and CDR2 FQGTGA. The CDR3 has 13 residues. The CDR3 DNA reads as TGTGCCAGCAGCTCGGGACAGGGTCGAACGCAGTATTTT. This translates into CASSSGQGRTQYF. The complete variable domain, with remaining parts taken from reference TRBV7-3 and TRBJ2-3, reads GAGVSQTPSNKVTEKGKYVELRCDPISGHTALYWYRQSLGQGPEFLIYFQGTGAADDSGLPNDRFFAVRPEGSVSTLKIQRTERGDSAVYLCASSSGQGRTQYFGPGTRLTVL.

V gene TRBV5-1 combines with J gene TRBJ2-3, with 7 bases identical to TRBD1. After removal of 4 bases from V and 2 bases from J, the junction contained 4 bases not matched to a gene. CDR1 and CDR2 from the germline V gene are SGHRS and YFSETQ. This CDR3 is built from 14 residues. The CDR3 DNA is TGCGCCAGCAGCCCGGACAGGTTCACAGATACGCAGTATTTT. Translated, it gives CASSPDRFTDTQYF.

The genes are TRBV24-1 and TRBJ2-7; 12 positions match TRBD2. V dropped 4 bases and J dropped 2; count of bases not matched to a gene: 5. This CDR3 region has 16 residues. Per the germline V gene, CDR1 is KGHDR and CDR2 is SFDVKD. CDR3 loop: CATSDRGLAGTYEQYF. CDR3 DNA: TGTGCCACCAGTGACCGCGGACTAGCGGGGACCTACGAGCAGTACTTC.

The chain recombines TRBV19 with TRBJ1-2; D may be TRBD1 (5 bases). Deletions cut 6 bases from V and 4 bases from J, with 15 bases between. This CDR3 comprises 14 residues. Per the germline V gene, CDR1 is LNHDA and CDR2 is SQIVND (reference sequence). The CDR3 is CASSSPDTFYGYTF. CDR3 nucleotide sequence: TGTGCCAGTAGCTCGCCGGACACCTTCTATGGCTACACCTTC.